The T cell receptor (beta chain) under discussion was sequenced for a study of CD8+ T cells in alopecia areata. Study findings and constraints: Clonality in lesional scalp, especially alopecia totalis/universalis, exceeded that of normal scalp.

There are 17 residues in the CDR3. Germline V gene lookup returns CDR1 MGHRA and CDR2 YSYEKL. J gave up 6 bases and V 0 bases, and 13 bases lay outside the gene matches. Worth noting for this clone: As yet, its antigen is unknown.

Treatment here: oral pan-JAK inhibitor, 5-10 mg twice daily. Sequencing used cDNA as its template, made by extracting RNA and reverse transcribing it. The method was immunoSEQ multiplex PCR; TCRdb's version includes in-frame clones alone and lacks a portion of them. This table has approximately 110,000 clones, around three fifths appearing once. This clonotype was obtained from a human donor with alopecia areata. This sample comprised CD8+ T cells sorted from blood, obtained at week 24, from a patient treated with tofacitinib. The rearrangement uses TRBV4-1 and TRBJ1-1, with 7 bases aligning to TRBD1. In DNA, the CDR3 is TGCGCCAGCAGCCAAGATCTCGGCGGCAGACAGGGCCCTGAAGCTTTCTTT. Amino acid sequence: CASSQDLGGRQGPEAFF.